These T cell receptor beta chains were read from a single sample in a study of cytomegalovirus exposure and HLA in healthy donors. TCRdb keeps only in-frame clones here, not all; method: immunoSEQ multiplex PCR. The table includes 160,000 or so clones, around 79% detected once. The material sequenced was PBMCs. These receptors all come from a man in his forties or fifties in good health and CMV-seronegative. The CDR3 runs from the conserved cysteine through the conserved F or W. D genes are given only for firm matches. Clone size is given for some rows only: seen once, a few or many times, or a class if the clone is expanded.

cdr3_length	v_call	clone_size	j_call	d_call	cdr3_nt	cdr3_aa
14	TRBV5-1	-	TRBJ2-2	TRBD1	TGCGCCAGCAGCTTACAGGGGGCTACCGGGGAGCTGTTTTTT	CASSLQGATGELFF
13	TRBV7-2	-	TRBJ2-2	TRBD2	TGTGCCAGCAGCCCTAGCGGCCCCGGGGAGCTGTTTTTT	CASSPSGPGELFF
14	TRBV19	-	TRBJ2-2	-	TGTGCCGGAAGAACAGGGATCGGCACCGGGGAGCTGTTTTTT	CAGRTGIGTGELFF
15	TRBV5-1	-	TRBJ1-1	-	TGCGCCAGCAGCTTGGTCCCAGGTGTTGACACTGAAGCTTTCTTT	CASSLVPGVDTEAFF
16	TRBV5-1	-	TRBJ2-3	-	TGCGCCAGCAGCTTGGCGGTAGCGGCTAGCACAGATACGCAGTATTTT	CASSLAVAASTDTQYF
12	TRBV5-1	-	TRBJ2-7	-	TGCGCCAGCAGGCCCGAACGCGGAGAGCAGTACTTC	CASRPERGEQYF
13	TRBV28	-	TRBJ2-1	TRBD2	TGTGCCACCCCGGGACTAGCGGACAATGAGCAGTTCTTC	CATPGLADNEQFF
11	TRBV25-1	-	TRBJ1-1	-	TGTGCCAGCAGGCTAGTACGGGAAGCTTTCTTT	CASRLVREAFF
15	TRBV7-9	-	TRBJ2-1	TRBD2	TGTGCCAGCAGCTTAGCTAGCGGGACCCACAATGAGCAGTTCTTC	CASSLASGTHNEQFF
16	TRBV5-4	once	TRBJ2-3	TRBD2	TGTGCCAGCAGCACTCGGACTAGCGGGAGGGTGGGGACGCAGTATTTT	CASSTRTSGRVGTQYF
14	TRBV6-5	-	TRBJ2-3	-	TGTGCCAGCCGGGGTGGGCGGTTAGCAGATACGCAGTATTTT	CASRGGRLADTQYF
19	TRBV12-2	-	TRBJ1-4	-	TGTGCAAGTCGCTTAGCGATCAGGGGGCTCGTGGCCGAAGGGGAAAAACTGTTTTTT	CASRLAIRGLVAEGEKLFF
13	TRBV6-1	once	TRBJ2-5	-	TGTGCCAGCAGTGAGGGAGTCCAAGAGACCCAGTACTTC	CASSEGVQETQYF
13	TRBV29-1	-	TRBJ2-7	TRBD2	TGCAGCGTTGGGGGCGGGGGGGCCTACGAGCAGTACTTC	CSVGGGGAYEQYF
15	TRBV5-8	-	TRBJ2-5	-	TGTGCCAGCAGCACGGACAGCACTAACCAAGAGACCCAGTACTTC	CASSTDSTNQETQYF
14	TRBV5-1	-	TRBJ2-5	TRBD2	TGCGCCAGCACCCGTGGGAGGGATGGAGAGACCCAGTACTTC	CASTRGRDGETQYF
17	TRBV7-8	few	TRBJ2-1	TRBD2	TGTGCCAGCAGCTTAGGAAAGGGACTAGCGGGGGACAATGAGCAGTTCTTC	CASSLGKGLAGDNEQFF
15	TRBV9	-	TRBJ2-5	-	TGTGCCAGCAGCGTTTTATCGACAGGTCAAGAGACCCAGTACTTC	CASSVLSTGQETQYF
14	TRBV30	-	TRBJ1-1	TRBD1	TGTGCCTGGAGTCCTGGGACAGCGAACACTGAAGCTTTCTTT	CAWSPGTANTEAFF
9	TRBV27	-	TRBJ2-7	-	TGTGTAGCTGGCTACGAGCAGTACTTC	CVAGYEQYF
15	TRBV5-1	-	TRBJ2-5	TRBD1	TGCGCCAGCAGCATCACGAGGACAGGCCAAGAGACCCAGTACTTC	CASSITRTGQETQYF
15	TRBV27	-	TRBJ2-3	-	TGTGCCAGCAGTTCACCCCGCGAATTCACAGATACGCAGTATTTT	CASSSPREFTDTQYF
13	TRBV5-1	-	TRBJ1-3	-	TGCGCCAGCAGCTCTAAAGTTGGAAACACCATATATTTT	CASSSKVGNTIYF
16	TRBV18	-	TRBJ2-5	TRBD2	TGTGCCAGCTCAACTAGGAGCGGGAGAGGAAGGGAGACCCAGTACTTC	CASSTRSGRGRETQYF
20	TRBV6-1	-	TRBJ2-4	TRBD2	TGTGCCAGCAGTGGGGGGATGGGAGCGGGAGGGCCAAAGGCCAAAAACATTCAGTACTTC	CASSGGMGAGGPKAKNIQYF